This T cell receptor (beta chain) was profiled in a study of T cells after yellow fever vaccination. Study results and limitations: Most clones from primary vaccination were detected again post-booster (approximately 96% CD4, about 88% CD8).

The CDR3 covers 13 residues. In germline, CDR1 is LNHDA, CDR2 SQIVND (reference sequence). V lost 11 bases, J lost 6 bases, and 19 bases lay in between. In its sample, this clonotype was seen a few times. What it recognizes is unknown. TCRdb re-derived calls from the 5' RACE reads in MiXCR, one entry per CDR3 protein. The sample includes 85,000 to 100,000 distinct CDR3 sequences, about 6% of them seen just once. The sample consisted of CD8+ T cells sorted from PBMCs, taken 10 days after the yellow fever booster vaccination. The chain carries TRBV19 and TRBJ1-2; D ambiguous. This TCR derives from a man between 18 and 35 years old who received the YFV17D yellow fever vaccine. CDR3 sequence reads: CASGVGGFDGYTF. DNA for the CDR3: TGTGCCTCAGGTGTGGGCGGGTTCGATGGCTACACCTTC.